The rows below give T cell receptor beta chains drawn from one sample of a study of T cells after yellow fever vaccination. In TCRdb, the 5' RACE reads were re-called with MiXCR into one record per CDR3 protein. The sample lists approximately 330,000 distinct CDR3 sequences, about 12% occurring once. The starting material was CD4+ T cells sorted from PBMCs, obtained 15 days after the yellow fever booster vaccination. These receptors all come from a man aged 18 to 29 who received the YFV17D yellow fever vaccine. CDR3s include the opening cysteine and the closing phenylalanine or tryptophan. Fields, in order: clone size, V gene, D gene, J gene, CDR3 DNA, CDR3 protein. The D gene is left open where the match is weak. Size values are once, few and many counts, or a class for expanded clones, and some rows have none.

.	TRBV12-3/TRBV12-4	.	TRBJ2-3	TGTGCCAGCAGTTCCAACCCAGGTACGGGGGATACGCAGTATTTT	CASSSNPGTGDTQYF
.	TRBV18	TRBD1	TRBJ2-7	TGTGCCAGCTCACCCCCCGGGACAGGGGGCCACGAGCAGTACTTC	CASSPPGTGGHEQYF
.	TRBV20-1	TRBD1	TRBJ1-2	TGCAGTGCTAGAGGCAAAACAGGGGACGGCTACACCTTC	CSARGKTGDGYTF
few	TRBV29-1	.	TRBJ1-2	TGCAGCGTTAATGGCTACACCTTC	CSVNGYTF
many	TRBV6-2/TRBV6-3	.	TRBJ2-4	TGTGCCAGCAGTACCAACTCGGCAACCAAAAACATTCAGTACTTC	CASSTNSATKNIQYF
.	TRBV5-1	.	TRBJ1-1	TGCGCCAGCAGCGCGGGCCCAGGAAACACTGAAGCTTTCTTT	CASSAGPGNTEAFF
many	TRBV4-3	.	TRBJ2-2	TGCGCCAGCAGCCAAGATGTAGGCGGTTTTGGGGAGCTGTTTTTT	CASSQDVGGFGELFF
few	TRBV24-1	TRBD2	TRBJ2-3	TGTGCCACCCAACTAGCGGGGGGGCCCGATACGCAGTATTTT	CATQLAGGPDTQYF
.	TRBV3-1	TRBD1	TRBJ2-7	TGTGCCAGCAGCCAAGTCCCGGGACAGGCTGAGTACGAGCAGTACTTC	CASSQVPGQAEYEQYF
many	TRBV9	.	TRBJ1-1	TGTGCCAGCAGCCCCATTGGTTTCAACACTGAAGCTTTCTTT	CASSPIGFNTEAFF
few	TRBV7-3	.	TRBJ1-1	TGTGCCAGCAGCACCCGAGACGGCACTGAAGCTTTCTTT	CASSTRDGTEAFF
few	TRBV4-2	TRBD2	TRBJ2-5	TGTGCCAGCAGCCCCCTAGCGGGGGGGCCGGAGACCCAGTACTTC	CASSPLAGGPETQYF
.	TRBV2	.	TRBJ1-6	TGTGCCAGCAGTGAAGGTGTAGACGCAAGTTCACCCCTCCACTTT	CASSEGVDASSPLHF
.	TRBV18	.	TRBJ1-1	TGTGCCAGCTCACCACGGCCCGGCCCTGAAGCTTTCTTT	CASSPRPGPEAFF
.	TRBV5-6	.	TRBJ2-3	TGTGCCAGCAGCTTGAGGGGGACTCAGGGCGCAGATACGCAGTATTTT	CASSLRGTQGADTQYF
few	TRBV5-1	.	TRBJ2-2	TGCGCCAGCTCCTTCGTCGGGGAGAACACCGGGGAGCTGTTTTTT	CASSFVGENTGELFF
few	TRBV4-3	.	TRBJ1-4	TGCGCCAGCAGCCAAGATCGGGGGCGCAGTAATGAAAAACTGTTTTTT	CASSQDRGRSNEKLFF
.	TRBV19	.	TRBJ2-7	TGTGCCAGTAGTATAGATCAGTACGAGCAGTACTTC	CASSIDQYEQYF
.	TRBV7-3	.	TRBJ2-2	TGTGCCAGCAGCTCCCAGCCCGGGGTGGTGGGGGCCGGGGAGCTGTTTTTT	CASSSQPGVVGAGELFF
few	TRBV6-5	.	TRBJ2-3	TGTGCCAGCAGTTACTCACGGGGGGCCTCAGATACGCAGTATTTT	CASSYSRGASDTQYF
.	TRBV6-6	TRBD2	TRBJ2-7	TGTGCCAGCAGCCTCGGGACTAGCTCCTCCTACGAGCAGTACTTC	CASSLGTSSSYEQYF
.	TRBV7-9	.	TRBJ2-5	TGTGCCAGCAGCTCCCACTTCCAAGAGACCCAGTACTTC	CASSSHFQETQYF
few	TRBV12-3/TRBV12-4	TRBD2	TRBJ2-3	TGTGCCAGTTGGACTAGCGGGGGTACAGATACGCAGTATTTT	CASWTSGGTDTQYF
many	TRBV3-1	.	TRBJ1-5	TGTGCCAGCAGCCAAGCGGGGGCAGATCAGCCCCAGCATTTT	CASSQAGADQPQHF
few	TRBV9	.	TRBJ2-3	TGTGCCAGCAGCGTCCTCACAGATACGCAGTATTTT	CASSVLTDTQYF
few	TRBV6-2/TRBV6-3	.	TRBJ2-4	TGTGCCAGCACCCCGGGGTGGGGTAGCAATGGAGCCAAAAACATTCAGTACTTC	CASTPGWGSNGAKNIQYF
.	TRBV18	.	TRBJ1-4	TGTGCCAGCTCACCACCCAATGGGGATGCAACTAATGAAAAACTGTTTTTT	CASSPPNGDATNEKLFF
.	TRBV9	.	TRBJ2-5	TGTGCCAGCAGCGTAGGAGAGAGGGGTGGGGAGACCCAGTACTTC	CASSVGERGGETQYF
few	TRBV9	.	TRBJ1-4	TGTGCCAGCAGCGCGTTCGATAGGATAGGTGAAAAACTGTTTTTT	CASSAFDRIGEKLFF
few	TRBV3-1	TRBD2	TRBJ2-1	TGTGCCAGCAGGGGTAGCGGGGTTACTGTTCAGTTCTTC	CASRGSGVTVQFF
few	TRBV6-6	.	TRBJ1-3	TGTGCCAGCAGTTACTTGTACGGCTCTGGAAACACCATATATTTT	CASSYLYGSGNTIYF
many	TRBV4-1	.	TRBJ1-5	TGCGCCAGCAGCCATCCCGGGACACGGTATCAGCCCCAGCATTTT	CASSHPGTRYQPQHF
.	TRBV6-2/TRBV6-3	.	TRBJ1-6	TGTGCCAGCAGTTACACTACTATGGCACCCCTCCACTTT	CASSYTTMAPLHF
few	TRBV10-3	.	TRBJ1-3	TGTGCCATCAGTGAGTCGAAGGGGAGCTCTGGAAACACCATATATTTT	CAISESKGSSGNTIYF
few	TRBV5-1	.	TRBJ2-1	TGCGCCAGCAGCTTCCTAAGCTCCTACAATGAGCAGTTCTTC	CASSFLSSYNEQFF
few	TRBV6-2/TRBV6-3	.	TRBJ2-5	TGTGCCAGCAGTTTGGGGATTGGCAGGGACGAAGAGACCCAGTACTTC	CASSLGIGRDEETQYF
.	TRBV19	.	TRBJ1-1	TGTGCCAGTACCCACAGGGCTGAAGCTTTCTTT	CASTHRAEAFF
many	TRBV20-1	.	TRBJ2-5	TGCAGTGCTAGAGGCCGTCACCAAGAGACCCAGTACTTC	CSARGRHQETQYF
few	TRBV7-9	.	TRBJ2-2	TGTGCCAGCAGCCCCTACAACGGGGAGCTGTTTTTT	CASSPYNGELFF
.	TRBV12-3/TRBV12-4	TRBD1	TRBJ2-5	TGTGCCAGCACCCCGACAGGGCAAGAGACCCAGTACTTC	CASTPTGQETQYF
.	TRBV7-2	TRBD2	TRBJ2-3	TGTGCCAGCAGCTTAGCAGGAGCGGGGTCGGGCACAGATACGCAGTATTTT	CASSLAGAGSGTDTQYF
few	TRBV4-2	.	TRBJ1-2	TGTGCCAGCAGCCAAGAAGGCGGCCTGTACTATGGCTACACCTTC	CASSQEGGLYYGYTF
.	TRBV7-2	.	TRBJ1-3	TGTGCCAGCAGCTCCCAGCCTGGAAACACCATATATTTT	CASSSQPGNTIYF
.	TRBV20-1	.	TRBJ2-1	TGCAGTGCTTTTCGGGGCTCAGCCAGTCTGTGGGAGCAGTTCTTC	CSAFRGSASLWEQFF
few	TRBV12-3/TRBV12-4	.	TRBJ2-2	TGTGCCAGCAGTTTTAGACCAGGGGAAACAGGATACACCGGGGAGCTGTTTTTT	CASSFRPGETGYTGELFF
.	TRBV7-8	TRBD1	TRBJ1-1	TGTGCCAGCAGCGCTCACAGGGGAAGGACTGAAGCTTTCTTT	CASSAHRGRTEAFF
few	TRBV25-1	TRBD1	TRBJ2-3	TGTGCCAGCAGTGAATCGGGACAGGGGGCAGATACGCAGTATTTT	CASSESGQGADTQYF
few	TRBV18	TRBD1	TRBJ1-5	TGTGCCAGCTCACGTTCCGGGACAGTGAGCAATCAGCCCCAGCATTTT	CASSRSGTVSNQPQHF
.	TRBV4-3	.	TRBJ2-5	TGCGCCAGCAGCCAAGTTGGGCCGTTGGACGAGACCCAGTACTTC	CASSQVGPLDETQYF
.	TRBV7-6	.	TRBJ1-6	TGTGCCAGCAGTCCTACTTTGCGGGGATTCTCCTATAATTCACCCCTCCACTTT	CASSPTLRGFSYNSPLHF
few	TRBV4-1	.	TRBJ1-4	TGCGCCAGCAGCCAACCTTATGAAAAACTGTTTTTT	CASSQPYEKLFF